This T cell receptor (beta chain) was identified in a study of shared clonotypes between healthy human individuals. The CDR3 covers 16 residues. In germline, CDR1 is MGHRA, CDR2 YSYEKL. V dropped 5 bases and J dropped 3 bases, with 17 bases sitting between them. Some clones are missing from TCRdb's copy, which holds only in-frame ones; the method was immunoSEQ multiplex PCR. The table includes hundreds of thousands of clones, 60% to 80% detected once. This clone was recorded at least ten times. This clonotype was obtained from a woman in her twenties or thirties in good health. The chain recombines TRBV4-1 with TRBJ1-5; maybe TRBD1 (5 bases). Specimen: memory CD4+ T cells sorted from blood. Indicated subset: CD45RA-negative fraction. CDR3 protein: CASSKRRGADNQPQHF. The DNA for the CDR3 is TGCGCCAGCAGCAAAAGACGGGGCGCCGACAATCAGCCCCAGCATTTT.